What follows is one TCR beta chain and its context. Its matching antigen is unknown. Germline values: CDR1 SGHRS, CDR2 YFSETQ. Trimming left V 4 bases short and J 0 bases short, with 13 bases between. This CDR3 contains 15 residues. Use of 60 Vbeta and 13 Jbeta primers characterized the PCR. This table comes from immunoSEQ multiplex PCR, and its TCRdb copy is limited to in-frame clones, with some not included. The table has just over 150,000 clones, roughly 84% seen once. The data stem from a study of cytomegalovirus exposure and HLA in healthy donors. Study-level points and caveats: Later work showed greater clonal expansion in HLA-associated TCR beta chains than in equally common others. In a later analysis, 15,000 to 20,000 TCR beta sequences were associated with HLA alleles at 0.05 false discovery rate.

Sequenced sample: PBMCs. The V gene is TRBV5-1, the J gene TRBJ1-2; TRBD1 might be the D (6 bases). This receptor was obtained from a woman between 18 and 29 years old in good health and CMV-seronegative. CDR3 nucleotides: TGCGCCAGCAGCCCTCAGGGGATCTCTAACTATGGCTACACCTTC. As protein: CASSPQGISNYGYTF. Combining the CDR3 with reference TRBV5-1 and TRBJ1-2 gives the whole variable domain KAGVTQTPRYLIKTRGQQVTLSCSPISGHRSVSWYQQTPGQGLQFLFEYFSETQRNKGNFPGRFSGRQFSNSRSEMNVSTLELGDSALYLCASSPQGISNYGYTFGSGTRLTVV.